The T cell receptor (beta chain) described here comes from a study of T cell repertoires in cytomegalovirus infection. TCRdb itself ran the reads through MiXCR, one entry per CDR3 protein. The data show 250,000 or so distinct CDR3 sequences, 10% to 15% seen once. V lost 8 bases and J lost 6; bases outside the gene matches: 6. The CDR3 covers 13 residues. Sequencing was carried out using PBMCs. The origin of this receptor is a human donor in good health (CMV status not recorded). Some clones in this sample may be carry-over from other donors' samples. The gene calls are TRBV12-3 or TRBV12-4 and TRBJ1-1; 10 bases fit TRBD1. The chain's CDR3 is CASGRDRGAEAFF. CDR3 coding DNA: TGTGCCAGCGGGCGGGACAGGGGAGCTGAAGCTTTCTTT.